The 19 T cell receptor beta chains below were found in one sample sequenced in a study of T cell repertoires in ileal Crohn's disease. Profiling relied on immunoSEQ multiplex PCR, and the TCRdb table lists in-frame clones only, not all of them. The profile covers more than 2,000 clones, with more than 60% appearing a single time and roughly 11% taken by the ten largest. The sequenced sample consisted of ileal tissue. Every receptor here comes from an adult with Crohn's disease.

The chain joins TRBV9 to TRBJ1-4, with a weak D call TRBD1 (5 bases). Germline CDR1 reads SGDLS; CDR2 reads YYNGEE. V lost 4 bases to trimming and J lost 6 bases, with 13 bases between them. This CDR3 is built from 14 residues. CDR3 residues: CASSPWEGDEKLFF. The CDR3 bases are TGTGCCAGCAGCCCATGGGAAGGGGATGAAAAACTGTTTTTT. Using reference TRBV9 and TRBJ1-4 for the parts outside the CDR3, the full variable domain is DSGVTQTPKHLITATGQRVTLRCSPRSGDLSVYWYQQSLDQGLQFLIQYYNGEERAKGNILERFSAQQFPDLHSELNLSSLELGDSALYFCASSPWEGDEKLFFGSGTQLSVL.

V usage is TRBV4-2 and J usage is TRBJ2-6, with D unresolved. The CDR3 spans 15 residues. V was cut by 0 bases and J by 0 bases, with 3 bases left in between. The germline gives CDR1 LGHNA, CDR2 YNFKEQ. In nucleotides, the CDR3 is TGTGCCAGCAGCCAAGACAACTCTGGGGCCAACGTCCTGACTTTC. Its translation: CASSQDNSGANVLTF.

The chain employs TRBV19 and TRBJ2-6; D may be TRBD1 (6 bases). V gave up 2 bases and J gave up 0 bases, with 11 bases separating them. The CDR3 loop spans 17 amino acids. CDR1 LNHDA and CDR2 SQIVND come from the germline V gene (reference sequence). The CDR3 is CASSIQGSYSGANVLTF. The CDR3 bases are TGTGCCAGTAGTATACAGGGGTCTTACTCTGGGGCCAACGTCCTGACTTTC.

The rearrangement joins TRBV7-9 to TRBJ2-7; 8 bases line up with TRBD1. CDR1 SEHNR and CDR2 FQNEAQ come from the germline V gene (reference sequence). J gave up 3 bases and V 5 bases, and 12 bases lay outside the gene matches. This CDR3 is 16 amino acids long. Here the CDR3 DNA reads TGTGCCAGCAGCCCCCAAGTGGGACAGGCAAACTACGAGCAGTACTTC. Translation: CASSPQVGQANYEQYF.

Details on this clone: Sequence at one end of the junction differs from germline and may be a read error. The J gene is TRBJ2-5, the V gene TRBV5-1; 7 bases fit TRBD2. Germline V gene sequence: CDR1 SGHRS, CDR2 YFSETQ. There are 13 residues in the CDR3. CDR3 nucleotide sequence: TGTGCCAGCAGCTCCCTGGGGGGGGAGACCCAGTACTTC. Translated: CASSSLGGETQYF.

This clone was recorded once. This chain links TRBV2 with TRBJ1-1, with 7 bases aligning to TRBD1. V shed 4 bases, J shed 5 bases, and the junction held 4 bases outside the gene matches. Germline V gene data show CDR1 as SNHLY and CDR2 as FYNNEI. This CDR3 comprises 13 residues. The CDR3 DNA is TGTGCCAGCAGTGGAGACAGGGAGACTGAAGCTTTCTTT. It is translated as CASSGDRETEAFF.

The chain combines TRBV7-2 with TRBJ2-5; D is possibly TRBD2 (7 bases). The V gene lost 5 bases and the J gene lost 5 bases, with 12 bases spanning the gap. The CDR3 is 13 residues long. CDR1 and CDR2 (germline): SGHTA, FQGNSA. Here the CDR3 DNA reads TGTGCCAGCAGCGGGGGGGCCTACGAGACCCAGTACTTC. It codes for CASSGGAYETQYF.

The chain uses TRBV9 and TRBJ2-2; the match to TRBD2 covers 8 bases. The CDR3 consists of 15 residues. V lost 4 bases, J lost 8 bases, and 10 bases stayed unmatched. Germline V lookup: CDR1 SGDLS, CDR2 YYNGEE. In DNA, the CDR3 is TGTGCCAGCAGCCCCGTGATAGCGGGGTGGGGGGAGCTGTTTTTT. Protein product: CASSPVIAGWGELFF. Combining the CDR3 with reference TRBV9 and TRBJ2-2 gives the whole variable domain DSGVTQTPKHLITATGQRVTLRCSPRSGDLSVYWYQQSLDQGLQFLIQYYNGEERAKGNILERFSAQQFPDLHSELNLSSLELGDSALYFCASSPVIAGWGELFFGEGSRLTVL.

The chain has TRBV6-5 and TRBJ1-5; 9 bases fit TRBD1. This CDR3 is 16 amino acids long. The J segment lost 6 bases and the V segment lost 0 bases, leaving 6 bases of the junction unmatched. The germline V gene has CDR1 MNHEY and CDR2 SVGAGI. CDR3 residues: CASSYSRDRVGQPQHF. CDR3 DNA: TGTGCCAGCAGTTACTCGAGGGACAGGGTGGGTCAGCCCCAGCATTTT.

The CDR3 DNA reads as TGTGCCAGCAGTGACTCGACTACCCTAAGCAATGAGCAGTTCTTC. Amino acid sequence: CASSDSTTLSNEQFF. The genes are TRBV6-4 and TRBJ2-1; TRBD2 might be the D (5 bases). Germline lookup yields CDR1 MRHNA and CDR2 SNTAGT. V lost 0 bases to trimming and J lost 6 bases, with 12 bases between them. This CDR3 is 15 amino acids long.

The rearrangement joins TRBV27 to TRBJ2-1; TRBD2 matches 11 bases. The CDR3 has 20 amino acids. Germline CDR1 is MNHEY and CDR2 is SMNVEV (reference sequence). J was trimmed by 0 bases and V by 5 bases; bases with no gene match: 15. The DNA of the CDR3 is TGTGCCAGCAGTCTACTTTCTAGCGGGGGGTTACTCGGCTCCTACAATGAGCAGTTCTTC. Translating gives CASSLLSSGGLLGSYNEQFF.

This clone was detected only a few times. The rearrangement links TRBV5-5 to TRBJ1-4; D gene uncertain. In germline, CDR1 is SGHKS, CDR2 YYEKEE (reference sequence). This CDR3 spans 13 amino acids. The germline V and J ends were trimmed by 4 bases and 10 bases, with 14 bases remaining between them. The CDR3 loop is CASSPLEGGKLFF. The DNA of the CDR3 is TGTGCCAGCAGCCCCCTGGAGGGCGGAAAACTGTTTTTT.

This sequence joins TRBV5-1 and TRBJ2-5; 10 bases map to TRBD1. The DNA end favors TRBJ2-7, so the J call may be wrong. CDR3 length: 16 amino acids. Germline CDR1 SGHRS, CDR2 YFSETQ. CDR3 sequence reads: CASSHTLGQGKYEQYF. CDR3 coding DNA: TGCGCCAGCAGCCACACTCTGGGACAGGGGAAATACGAGCAGTACTTC.

The chain employs TRBV7-2 and TRBJ2-7; D may be TRBD2 (5 bases). V lost 3 bases to trimming and J lost 2 bases, with 11 bases between them. Germline V gives CDR1 SGHTA, CDR2 FQGNSA. The CDR3 totals 14 residues. The CDR3 spells CASSFSSGPYEQYF. In DNA form, the CDR3 reads TGTGCCAGCAGCTTCTCCAGCGGACCCTACGAGCAGTACTTC.

This clone showed up just a few times. The junction departs from the called germline gene at one end, perhaps through a read error. This chain uses TRBV5-1 with TRBJ2-1, with 9 bases aligning to TRBD2. Germline V gene sequence: CDR1 SGHRS, CDR2 YFSETQ. The CDR3 spans 17 residues. CDR3 sequence (DNA): TGTGCCAGCAGCTTGTTGACTAGCGGTTCTCTCTACAATGAGCAGTTCTTC. Amino acids: CASSLLTSGSLYNEQFF.

This chain joins TRBV14 and TRBJ2-2, with D possibly being TRBD2 (5 bases). Looked up from germline, CDR1 is SGHDN and CDR2 is FVKESK. The V end lost 10 bases, the J end lost 2 bases, and 11 bases lay between the germline ends. The CDR3 runs to 13 residues. The CDR3 sequence: CATPGCNTGELFF. The CDR3 DNA is TGTGCCACACCGGGGTGCAACACCGGGGAGCTGTTTTTT.

The V call is TRBV4-3, the J call TRBJ2-3; a weak D match, TRBD2 (6 bases). The germline gives CDR1 LGHNA, CDR2 YSLEER. Deletions cut 8 bases from V and 1 base from J, with 19 bases between. The CDR3 runs to 16 residues. The CDR3 DNA follows: TGCGCCAGCTCCCGGACTACGCAAATGGGCACAGATACGCAGTATTTT. It codes for CASSRTTQMGTDTQYF.

This chain joins TRBV9 and TRBJ2-7, with 8 bases lining up with TRBD2. Germline CDR1 and CDR2: SGDLS and YYNGEE. This CDR3 contains 16 residues. V was pared by 0 bases and J by 1 base, with 6 bases of the junction left unmatched. CDR3 nucleotides: TGTGCCAGCAGCGTAGCATCGGGGGGGCTTTCCTACGAGCAGTACTTC. Protein sequence: CASSVASGGLSYEQYF.

This chain connects TRBV5-8 to TRBJ1-5; TRBD1 aligns across 7 bases. The V segment lost 1 base and the J segment 3 bases; nucleotides outside the gene matches: 4. The CDR3 runs 15 residues. Germline assignment: CDR1 SGHTS and CDR2 YDEGEE. The CDR3: CASSLKGAINQPQHF. The CDR3, as DNA: TGTGCCAGCAGCTTGAAGGGGGCTATCAATCAGCCCCAGCATTTT.